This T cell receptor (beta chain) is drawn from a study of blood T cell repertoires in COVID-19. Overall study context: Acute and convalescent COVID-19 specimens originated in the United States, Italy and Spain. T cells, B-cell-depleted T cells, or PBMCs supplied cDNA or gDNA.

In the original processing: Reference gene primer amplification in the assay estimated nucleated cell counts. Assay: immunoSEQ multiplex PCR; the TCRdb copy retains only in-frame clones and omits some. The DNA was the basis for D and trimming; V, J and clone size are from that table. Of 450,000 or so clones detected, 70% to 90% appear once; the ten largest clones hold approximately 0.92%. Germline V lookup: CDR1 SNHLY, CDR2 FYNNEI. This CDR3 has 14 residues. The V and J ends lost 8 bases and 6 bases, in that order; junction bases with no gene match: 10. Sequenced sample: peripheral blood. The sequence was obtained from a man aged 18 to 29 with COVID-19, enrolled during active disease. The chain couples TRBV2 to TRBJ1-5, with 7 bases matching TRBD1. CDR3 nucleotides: TGTGCCAGCTCTCCCGACAGGGTAGGTCAGCCCCAGCATTTT. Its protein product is CASSPDRVGQPQHF.